This TCR beta chain originates from a study of vaccination effects on CD4 cells after COVID-19. As for the study in general: The median interval between the second dose and post-vaccine sampling was 72 days.

Antigen-specific CD4+ T cell clonotypes were called by their expansion after viral peptide-pool culture in ViraFEST. Following culture for around 9 days, CD4+ T cells were isolated. PCR confirmed that the person was infected with SARS-CoV-2 between March and December 2020. Each person got two doses of an mRNA SARS-CoV-2 vaccine, BNT162b2 or mRNA-1273. PBMC cultures contained two million cells per well, 9 to 10 IU/ml IL-2 and 10 ug/ml peptides. IL-2 medium supplanted half the medium on days 3 and 7. The CDR3 has 14 amino acids. CDR1 and CDR2 from the germline V gene are SGHTS and YDEGEE. V was pared by 3 bases and J by 2 bases, with 5 bases of the junction left unmatched. Study results and limitations: New vaccine-induced clones made up most post-vaccine spike-reactive clones in convalescents.

Repertoires were generated with immunoSEQ multiplex PCR, while TCRdb's copy carries only in-frame clones and drops some. The sample holds 14,000 or so clones, about three quarters seen once. As regards this clone: No antigen is known for it.

The sequence derives from a human donor who had a prior SARS-CoV-2 infection. The sample here was CD4+ T cells from PBMCs cultured with SARS-CoV-2 spike peptides, taken after COVID-19 vaccination. V gene TRBV5-8 combines with J gene TRBJ2-7; 7 positions agree with TRBD1. The CDR3 region is CASSSGQVTYEQYF. The CDR3 nucleotides read TGTGCCAGCAGCTCAGGACAGGTTACCTACGAGCAGTACTTC.